This T cell receptor (beta chain) was sequenced for a study of T cells in Graves' hyperthyroidism and ophthalmopathy. At the level of the study: Upon initial diagnosis and before any treatment, peripheral blood was collected.

Those patients with uncontrolled infection, other autoimmune disease, pregnancy or lactation were excluded. PBMCs stemmed from 8.5 to 10 ml fresh peripheral blood. RNA transcripts yielded amplified TCR beta CDR3 regions. The TCR CDR3 first-round RT-PCR relied on the HTBI primer set. TCRdb called the multiplex PCR reads again in MiXCR, with one record for every CDR3 protein. This table holds roughly 700,000 distinct CDR3 sequences, 17% found once. In regard to this clonotype: No antigen is known for it.

Between the trimmed V and J ends, which lost 3 bases and 12 bases, there was a span of 9 bases. Per germline, CDR1 MDHEN and CDR2 SYDVKM. The CDR3 totals 12 residues. Whole-study results and caveats: Most clonotypes expanded in the thyroid (above 0.001) were also present in blood.

Sequencing input: blood. This TCR derives from a man in his fifties with Graves' hyperthyroidism. The rearrangement links TRBV28 to TRBJ1-6; D remains unclear. As DNA, the CDR3 is TGTGCCAGCAGTTTCCGGACGTTACCCCTCCACTTT. Protein product: CASSFRTLPLHF. The whole variable domain, filled in from reference TRBV28 and TRBJ1-6, reads DVKVTQSSRYLVKRTGEKVFLECVQDMDHENMFWYRQDPGLGLRLIYFSYDVKMKEKGDIPEGYSVSREKKERFSLILESASTNQTSMYLCASSFRTLPLHFGNGTRLTVT.